This TCR beta chain originates from a study of regulatory T cells in long-lasting Graves disease. Whole-study results and caveats: Persistent patients had more shared public clonotypes (2,741) than new patients (around 950).

This clonotype occurred many times. Its antigen remains unidentified. Regarding time point: newly diagnosed GD, antithyroid drugs for less than 3 months. PBMCs were the source of the RNA used for TCR sequencing. Graves' disease diagnoses followed American Thyroid Association guidelines. Per the germline V gene, CDR1 is MDHEN and CDR2 is SYDVKM. V lost 5 bases and J 5 bases, leaving 9 bases between the germline ends. CDR3 length: 12 residues. Relying on iRepertoire HTBI primers and Arm-PCR of CDR3 regions, the team built TCR beta libraries. TCRdb called the multiplex PCR reads again in MiXCR, with one record for every CDR3 protein. Altogether roughly 530,000 distinct CDR3 sequences are present, approximately 16% being singletons, with the ten largest covering around 25%. A further study also used this sample, focusing on T cells in Graves' hyperthyroidism and ophthalmopathy.

This chain connects TRBV28 to TRBJ1-2, with unresolved D. The material sequenced was peripheral blood mononuclear cells (PBMCs), taken at new diagnosis, from a patient treated with antithyroid drugs. The TCR was taken from a woman aged 35 to 59 with Graves disease. CDR3 coding DNA: TGTGCCAGCAGTCCGGGAGAGTATGGCTACACCTTC. The encoded protein is CASSPGEYGYTF.